The T cell receptor (beta chain) under discussion was sequenced for a study of OX40 agonist ivuxolimab in advanced cancers. The repertoire was sequenced with immunoSEQ multiplex PCR; TCRdb's copy has only in-frame clones and lacks some. Altogether approximately 39,000 clones are present, approximately 90% being singletons, with the ten largest covering more than 10%. This clone has just one count. This CDR3 contains 15 residues. The V gene lost 2 bases and the J gene lost 6 bases, with 17 bases spanning the gap. Germline assignment: CDR1 MNHNS and CDR2 SASEGT. V and J are TRBV6-1 and TRBJ2-7; tentatively, D is TRBD1 (7 bases). The source was CD4+ or CD8+ T cells sorted from blood, collected in a trial of the OX40 agonist ivuxolimab. The source of this sequence is an adult with an advanced solid tumor such as melanoma, head and neck, liver or kidney cancer. The CDR3 DNA is TGTGCCAGCAGTGAAAACAGGGGACTGGTTGGCGAGCAGTACTTC. Translating gives CASSENRGLVGEQYF.